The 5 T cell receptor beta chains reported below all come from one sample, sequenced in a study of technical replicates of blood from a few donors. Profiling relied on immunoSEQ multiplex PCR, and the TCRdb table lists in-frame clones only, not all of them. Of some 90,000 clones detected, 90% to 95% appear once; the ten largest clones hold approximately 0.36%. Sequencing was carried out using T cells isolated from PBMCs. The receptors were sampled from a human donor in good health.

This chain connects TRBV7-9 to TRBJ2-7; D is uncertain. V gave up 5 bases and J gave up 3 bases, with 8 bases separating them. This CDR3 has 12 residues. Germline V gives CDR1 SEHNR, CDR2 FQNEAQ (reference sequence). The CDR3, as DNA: TGTGCCAGCAGCGTGTCGGGCTACGAGCAGTACTTC. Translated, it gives CASSVSGYEQYF. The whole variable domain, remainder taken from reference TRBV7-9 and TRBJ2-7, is DTGVSQNPRHKITKRGQNVTFRCDPISEHNRLYWYRQTLGQGPEFLTYFQNEAQLEKSRLLSDRFSAERPKGSFSTLEIQRTEQGDSAMYLCASSVSGYEQYFGPGTRLTVT.

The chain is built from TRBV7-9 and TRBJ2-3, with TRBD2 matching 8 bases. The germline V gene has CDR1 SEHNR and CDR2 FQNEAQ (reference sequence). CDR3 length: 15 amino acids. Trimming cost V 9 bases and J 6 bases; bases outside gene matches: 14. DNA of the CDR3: TGTGCCAGTATAGCTAGCGGGCACGGGAGGGATACGCAGTATTTT. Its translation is CASIASGHGRDTQYF.

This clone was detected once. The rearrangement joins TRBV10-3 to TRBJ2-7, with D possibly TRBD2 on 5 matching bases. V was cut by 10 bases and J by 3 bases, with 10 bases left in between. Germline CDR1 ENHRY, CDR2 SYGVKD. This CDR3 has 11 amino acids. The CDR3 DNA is TGTGCCACCGGGATAGGCTACGAGCAGTACTTC. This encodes CATGIGYEQYF.

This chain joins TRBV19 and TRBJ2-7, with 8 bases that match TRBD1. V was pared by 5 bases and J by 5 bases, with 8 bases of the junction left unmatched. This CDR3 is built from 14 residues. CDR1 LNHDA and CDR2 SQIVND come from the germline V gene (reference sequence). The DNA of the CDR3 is TGTGCCAGTAGTGACCGGGACAGGCCCCACGAGCAGTACTTC. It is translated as CASSDRDRPHEQYF.

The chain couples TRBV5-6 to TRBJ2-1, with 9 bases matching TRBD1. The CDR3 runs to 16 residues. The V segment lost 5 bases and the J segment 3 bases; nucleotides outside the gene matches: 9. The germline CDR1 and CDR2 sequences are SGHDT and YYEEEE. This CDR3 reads CASRSGTGNYYNEQFF. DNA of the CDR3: TGTGCCAGCAGATCCGGGACAGGGAATTACTACAATGAGCAGTTCTTC.